Below are 14 T cell receptor beta chains sequenced from a single sample in a study of cytomegalovirus exposure and HLA in healthy donors (dated by TCRdb to the late 2010s). The library was obtained by the immunoSEQ multiplex PCR assay. For the multiplex PCR, a mixture combining 60 forward primers for TCR Vbeta segments and 13 reverse primers for TCR Jbeta segments was used. Drawn from immuneACCESS, this table holds only the in-frame rearrangements with V and J called that TCRdb kept. Clones are partly lost; checked studies trace under half to an unresolved V gene and leave the rest unexplained. The sample table lists roughly 100,000 clones, under 85% of them with a count of one. Approximately 6.1% of the sample goes to the ten largest clones. What was sequenced was PBMCs. Receptor source: a young man in good health and CMV-seronegative.

V and J are TRBV6-5 and TRBJ1-2; 8 positions match TRBD1. CDR3 length: 13 residues. The V gene's germline CDR1 is MNHEY and CDR2 SVGAGI. Germline trimming cut 4 bases from V and 7 bases from J; bases unmatched to any gene: 5. The CDR3 nucleotides are TGTGCCAGCAGTTTCGCGACAGGGGCTGGCTACACCTTC. As protein: CASSFATGAGYTF.

The V call is TRBV15, the J call TRBJ1-1; TRBD1 might be the D (6 bases). V lost 0 bases, J lost 0 bases, and 8 bases lay in between. The CDR3 length is 15 residues. In germline, CDR1 is LNHNV, CDR2 YYDKDF (reference sequence). Here the CDR3 DNA reads TGTGCCACCAGCAGAGATCAGGGGTTGAACACTGAAGCTTTCTTT. Amino acids: CATSRDQGLNTEAFF.

The chain links TRBV19 to TRBJ2-3; 7 nucleotides align to TRBD1. CDR1 LNHDA and CDR2 SQIVND come from the germline V gene (reference sequence). There are 16 residues in the CDR3. V shed 5 bases and J 2 bases; nucleotides not matched to a gene: 10. The CDR3, as DNA: TGTGCCAGTAGTCCCTCAGGGGGTAGCTTCACAGATACGCAGTATTTT. It codes for CASSPSGGSFTDTQYF.

The chain has TRBV7-9 and TRBJ2-1; TRBD1 matches at 10 bases. Per the germline V gene, CDR1 is SEHNR and CDR2 is FQNEAQ (reference sequence). CDR3 length: 16 residues. V was pared by 5 bases and J by 8 bases, with 12 bases of the junction left unmatched. The CDR3 loop is CASSESRDRGADEQFF. The CDR3 nucleotides are TGTGCCAGCAGCGAGTCCCGGGACAGGGGTGCGGATGAGCAGTTCTTC.

V gene TRBV28 combines with J gene TRBJ2-3; 7 nucleotides match TRBD1. The J segment lost 2 bases and the V segment lost 5 bases, leaving 10 bases of the junction unmatched. This CDR3 is 16 amino acids long. The germline gives CDR1 MDHEN, CDR2 SYDVKM. CDR3 DNA sequence: TGTGCCAGCAGTGCCACACAGGGGCTCATCACAGATACGCAGTATTTT. This encodes CASSATQGLITDTQYF.

This clone occurred a few times. The chain has TRBV5-1 and TRBJ2-7; D possibly corresponds to TRBD1 (5 bases). V was trimmed by 4 bases and J by 9 bases, leaving 17 bases between them. The CDR3 contains 13 residues. From germline, CDR1 is SGHRS and CDR2 YFSETQ. CDR3 residues: CASSPSGQRGQYF. The CDR3 DNA sequence: TGCGCCAGCAGCCCTTCAGGGCAAAGAGGGCAGTACTTC.

The chain uses TRBV6-6 and TRBJ1-5; 7 bases line up with TRBD1. Germline V gene sequence: CDR1 MNHNY, CDR2 SVGAGI (reference sequence). CDR3 size: 15 residues. The V and J ends lost 4 bases and 4 bases, in that order; junction bases with no gene match: 7. The CDR3 DNA is TGTGCCAGCAGTTTTGGAGGGGGCGAGAATCAGCCCCAGCATTTT. Its translation: CASSFGGGENQPQHF.

This clone was recorded only once. The chain is built from TRBV9 and TRBJ1-3, with 8 nucleotides matching TRBD1. Germline V lookup: CDR1 SGDLS, CDR2 YYNGEE. J gave up 4 bases and V 4 bases, and 22 bases lay outside the gene matches. This CDR3 contains 20 residues. The DNA of the CDR3 is TGTGCCAGCAGCCCCCACCCCGGGACAGGTCTCCGAGTAAGGGGAAACACCATATATTTT. It codes for CASSPHPGTGLRVRGNTIYF.

This chain links TRBV10-3 with TRBJ2-1, with 7 bases lining up with TRBD2. With V trimmed by 3 bases and J by 2 bases, 7 bases remained unmatched. This CDR3 has 16 amino acids. Germline CDR1 ENHRY, CDR2 SYGVKD. The CDR3 region is CAISDSLAATYNEQFF. In DNA form, the CDR3 reads TGTGCCATCAGTGATAGCCTAGCGGCCACCTACAATGAGCAGTTCTTC.

V usage is TRBV7-2 and J usage is TRBJ2-3, with 14 bases that match TRBD2. Germline assignment: CDR1 SGHTA and CDR2 FQGNSA. This CDR3 comprises 18 residues. V gave up 5 bases and J gave up 2 bases; unmatched junction bases: 9. The CDR3 sequence: CASSRTSGRKRSTDTQYF. CDR3 DNA: TGTGCCAGCAGCAGGACTAGCGGGAGGAAACGCTCCACAGATACGCAGTATTTT.

J is TRBJ1-2 and V is TRBV7-2; TRBD1 is a possible D gene (5 bases). The CDR3 runs to 16 residues. V was cut by 3 bases and J by 0 bases, with 14 bases left in between. Looked up from germline, CDR1 is SGHTA and CDR2 is FQGNSA. Here the CDR3 reads CASSLGPDVTNYGYTF. DNA of the CDR3: TGTGCCAGCAGCTTGGGGCCGGATGTCACTAACTATGGCTACACCTTC.

A single count supports this clone. The chain combines TRBV7-3 with TRBJ1-2, with D possibly being TRBD1 (5 bases). Germline V gene data show CDR1 as SGHTA and CDR2 as FQGTGA. V was clipped by 5 bases and J by 5 bases, with 12 bases between them. This CDR3 region has 13 residues. The CDR3 sequence: CASSPQGGYGYTF. Here the CDR3 DNA reads TGTGCCAGCAGCCCGCAGGGTGGTTATGGCTACACCTTC.

The chain couples TRBV19 to TRBJ2-7; TRBD2 matches at 10 bases. CDR3 length: 14 amino acids. Trimming cost V 3 bases and J 7 bases; bases outside gene matches: 6. Germline assignment: CDR1 LNHDA and CDR2 SQIVND (reference sequence). The CDR3 loop is CASSIMLTSGEQYF. The CDR3 coding sequence is TGTGCCAGTAGTATTATGTTGACTAGCGGGGAGCAGTACTTC.

The chain links TRBV28 to TRBJ2-7; 8 bases align to TRBD1. Germline CDR1 and CDR2: MDHEN and SYDVKM. The CDR3 spans 13 residues. V lost 5 bases, J lost 4 bases, and 4 bases stayed unmatched. CDR3 nucleotides: TGTGCCAGCAGTCAGGGGGCTCGATACGAGCAGTACTTC. It is translated as CASSQGARYEQYF.